A selection of T cell receptor beta chains follows, all from one sample in a study of cytomegalovirus exposure and HLA in healthy donors. Clones were read by immunoSEQ multiplex PCR, and TCRdb kept only the in-frame ones, dropping some. The sample lists roughly 170,000 clones, less than 90% occurring once. Sequencing was performed on PBMCs. These receptors all stem from a man aged 25 to 40 in good health and CMV-seronegative. Each CDR3 is given with its conserved first and last residue. Each record gives: D gene, J gene, clone size, V gene, CDR3 protein, CDR3 DNA. D genes are given only for firm matches. Size values are once, few and many counts, or a class for expanded clones, and some rows have none.

D gene: -
J gene: TRBJ1-5
clone size: -
V gene: TRBV4-3
CDR3 protein: CASSQDWPGGNQPQHF
CDR3 DNA: TGCGCCAGCAGCCAAGATTGGCCGGGGGGTAATCAGCCCCAGCATTTT

D gene: -
J gene: TRBJ1-1
clone size: -
V gene: TRBV18
CDR3 protein: CASSPLIAGSAEAFF
CDR3 DNA: TGTGCCAGCTCACCACTTATTGCAGGTTCTGCTGAAGCTTTCTTT

D gene: TRBD1
J gene: TRBJ2-7
clone size: -
V gene: TRBV6-5
CDR3 protein: CASSYQGQGAYEQYF
CDR3 DNA: TGTGCCAGCAGTTACCAGGGACAGGGGGCCTACGAGCAGTACTTC

D gene: -
J gene: TRBJ2-7
clone size: few
V gene: TRBV19
CDR3 protein: CASSSTPHSYEQYF
CDR3 DNA: TGTGCCAGTAGTTCGACACCTCACTCCTACGAGCAGTACTTC

D gene: -
J gene: TRBJ1-2
clone size: -
V gene: TRBV5-4
CDR3 protein: CASSPGSFGYGYTF
CDR3 DNA: TGTGCCAGCAGCCCCGGTTCCTTCGGCTATGGCTACACCTTC

D gene: -
J gene: TRBJ2-1
clone size: -
V gene: TRBV4-1
CDR3 protein: CASSQTTPGEQFF
CDR3 DNA: TGCGCCAGCAGCCAGACGACCCCCGGGGAGCAGTTCTTC

D gene: TRBD1
J gene: TRBJ1-5
clone size: few
V gene: TRBV18
CDR3 protein: CASSPRGQGSFYQPQHF
CDR3 DNA: TGTGCCAGCTCACCACGGGGACAGGGCTCTTTTTATCAGCCCCAGCATTTT

D gene: -
J gene: TRBJ1-1
clone size: -
V gene: TRBV6-1
CDR3 protein: CASSEDRVHTEAFF
CDR3 DNA: TGTGCCAGCAGTGAAGACAGGGTTCACACTGAAGCTTTCTTT

D gene: TRBD2
J gene: TRBJ2-7
clone size: -
V gene: TRBV7-9
CDR3 protein: CASSLAGGQNEQYF
CDR3 DNA: TGTGCCAGCAGCTTAGCGGGAGGGCAAAACGAGCAGTACTTC

D gene: -
J gene: TRBJ2-7
clone size: few
V gene: TRBV6-1
CDR3 protein: CASTLGHPSSYEQYF
CDR3 DNA: TGTGCCAGCACCCTGGGACATCCGAGCTCCTACGAGCAGTACTTC

D gene: TRBD1
J gene: TRBJ2-2
clone size: -
V gene: TRBV29-1
CDR3 protein: CSVGRDRVSTGELFF
CDR3 DNA: TGCAGCGTTGGGCGGGACAGGGTATCTACCGGGGAGCTGTTTTTT

D gene: -
J gene: TRBJ2-3
clone size: -
V gene: TRBV5-1
CDR3 protein: CASSPQTGGGDTQYF
CDR3 DNA: TGCGCCAGCAGCCCGCAAACAGGGGGAGGGGATACGCAGTATTTT

D gene: TRBD2
J gene: TRBJ2-5
clone size: -
V gene: TRBV5-1
CDR3 protein: CASSLEWSGGAPETQYF
CDR3 DNA: TGCGCCAGCAGCTTGGAGTGGTCGGGGGGGGCGCCTGAGACCCAGTACTTC

D gene: TRBD1
J gene: TRBJ1-3
clone size: once
V gene: TRBV5-8
CDR3 protein: CASSLSGGSGNTIYF
CDR3 DNA: TGTGCCAGCAGCTTGTCAGGGGGCTCTGGAAACACCATATATTTT

D gene: -
J gene: TRBJ1-3
clone size: -
V gene: TRBV10-3
CDR3 protein: CAISDGRGGFGNTIYF
CDR3 DNA: TGTGCCATCAGTGACGGTAGAGGGGGTTTCGGAAACACCATATATTTT

D gene: TRBD1
J gene: TRBJ1-5
clone size: -
V gene: TRBV6-5
CDR3 protein: CATADRALNQPQHF
CDR3 DNA: TGTGCCACAGCGGACAGGGCACTCAATCAGCCCCAGCATTTT

D gene: -
J gene: TRBJ2-1
clone size: once
V gene: TRBV9
CDR3 protein: CASSASEGPYNEQFF
CDR3 DNA: TGTGCCAGCAGCGCCTCGGAGGGCCCTTACAATGAGCAGTTCTTC

D gene: TRBD2
J gene: TRBJ2-3
clone size: -
V gene: TRBV19
CDR3 protein: CASSPTGTSNTQYF
CDR3 DNA: TGTGCCAGTAGTCCTACCGGGACTAGCAATACGCAGTATTTT

D gene: -
J gene: TRBJ2-2
clone size: -
V gene: TRBV6-1
CDR3 protein: CASVRATLYTGELFF
CDR3 DNA: TGTGCCAGCGTGCGAGCCACACTATACACCGGGGAGCTGTTTTTT

D gene: TRBD1
J gene: TRBJ1-6
clone size: -
V gene: TRBV18
CDR3 protein: CASSPSQGDWNSPLHF
CDR3 DNA: TGTGCCAGCTCACCCTCACAGGGGGATTGGAATTCACCCCTCCACTTT

D gene: TRBD1
J gene: TRBJ2-7
clone size: -
V gene: TRBV5-5
CDR3 protein: CASSPLGTGSYEQYF
CDR3 DNA: TGTGCCAGCAGCCCCCTCGGGACAGGGAGCTACGAGCAGTACTTC

D gene: -
J gene: TRBJ1-4
clone size: once
V gene: TRBV28
CDR3 protein: CASSSPGEMRVTNEKLFF
CDR3 DNA: TGTGCCAGCAGTTCCCCCGGGGAGATGAGAGTAACTAATGAAAAACTGTTTTTT

D gene: -
J gene: TRBJ2-1
clone size: -
V gene: TRBV5-1
CDR3 protein: CASSFPGGLNNEQFF
CDR3 DNA: TGCGCCAGCAGCTTCCCCGGCGGGCTAAACAATGAGCAGTTCTTC

D gene: -
J gene: TRBJ2-7
clone size: -
V gene: TRBV7-6
CDR3 protein: CASSLQSRSTFYEQYF
CDR3 DNA: TGTGCCAGCAGCCTGCAATCGCGTAGCACCTTCTACGAGCAGTACTTC

D gene: TRBD1
J gene: TRBJ2-2
clone size: once
V gene: TRBV6-5
CDR3 protein: CASSIGQGFPGELFF
CDR3 DNA: TGTGCCAGCAGTATCGGACAGGGGTTCCCCGGGGAGCTGTTTTTT

D gene: -
J gene: TRBJ1-5
clone size: -
V gene: TRBV19
CDR3 protein: CASSFRELNSNQPQHF
CDR3 DNA: TGTGCCAGTAGTTTCCGGGAGCTAAATAGCAATCAGCCCCAGCATTTT

D gene: TRBD1
J gene: TRBJ1-3
clone size: -
V gene: TRBV6-1
CDR3 protein: CASSESTGGGGNTIYF
CDR3 DNA: TGTGCCAGCAGTGAGTCAACAGGGGGTGGTGGAAACACCATATATTTT

D gene: TRBD2
J gene: TRBJ2-3
clone size: -
V gene: TRBV5-1
CDR3 protein: CASSLDLAAVTDTQYF
CDR3 DNA: TGCGCCAGCAGCTTGGATCTAGCGGCCGTCACAGATACGCAGTATTTT

D gene: TRBD2
J gene: TRBJ2-3
clone size: -
V gene: TRBV7-6
CDR3 protein: CASSLGAGVVTDTQYF
CDR3 DNA: TGTGCCAGCAGCTTAGGGGCGGGAGTGGTCACAGATACGCAGTATTTT

D gene: TRBD1
J gene: TRBJ2-5
clone size: -
V gene: TRBV15
CDR3 protein: CATFLTPLRDRLQETQYF
CDR3 DNA: TGTGCCACCTTCCTAACTCCTCTGCGGGACAGGCTCCAAGAGACCCAGTACTTC

D gene: TRBD1
J gene: TRBJ2-7
clone size: -
V gene: TRBV5-4
CDR3 protein: CASSKGQESSYEQYF
CDR3 DNA: TGTGCCAGCAGCAAGGGACAGGAGAGCTCCTACGAGCAGTACTTC